The source of this T cell receptor (beta chain) is a study of T cell responses to AZD1222 COVID-19 vaccine. Study-wide findings and caveats: Spike was spanned by vaccine-associated CD4 TCRs, which were dominant at 160-218 and 743-854. Baseline serology detected seropositivity in only six AZD1222 recipients. Among spike-specific TCRs, nearly half reportedly target unmutated variant regions. Females outnumbered males among donors, who were mostly white British; clonal diversity was possibly underestimated.

Some clones are missing from TCRdb's copy, which holds only in-frame ones; the method was immunoSEQ multiplex PCR. The sample lists over 120,000 clones; 93% were seen once. About this clone: Its antigen is not identified.

The CDR3 length is 19 residues. The source of this sequence is an adult in good health. The source material was peripheral blood, sampled on day 0 of AZD1222 vaccination. The J gene is TRBJ2-7, the V gene TRBV12-2; the table calls TRBD1, which could not be checked here. TRBV12-2 is a pseudogene segment. CDR3 amino acids: CASRLASRNDRGDDYEQYF. CDR3 bases: TGTGCAAGTCGCTTAGCGAGCCGAAACGACAGGGGGGATGACTACGAGCAGTACTTC.